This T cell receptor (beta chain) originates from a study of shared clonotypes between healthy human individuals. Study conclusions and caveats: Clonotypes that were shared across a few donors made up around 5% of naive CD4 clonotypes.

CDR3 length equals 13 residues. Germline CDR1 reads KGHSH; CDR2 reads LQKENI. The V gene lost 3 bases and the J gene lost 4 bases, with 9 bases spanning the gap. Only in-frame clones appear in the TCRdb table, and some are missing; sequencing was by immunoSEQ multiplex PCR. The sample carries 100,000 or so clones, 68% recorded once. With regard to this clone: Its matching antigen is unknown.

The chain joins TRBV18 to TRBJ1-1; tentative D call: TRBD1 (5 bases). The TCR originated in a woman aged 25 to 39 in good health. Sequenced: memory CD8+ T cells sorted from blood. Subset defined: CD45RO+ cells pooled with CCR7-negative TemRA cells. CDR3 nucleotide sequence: TGTGCCAGCTCACCGGGGGTGGGCACTGAAGCTTTCTTT. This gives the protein CASSPGVGTEAFF. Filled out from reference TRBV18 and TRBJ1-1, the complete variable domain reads NAGVMQNPRHLVRRRGQEARLRCSPMKGHSHVYWYRQLPEEGLKFMVYLQKENIIDESGMPKERFSAEFPKEGPSILRIQQVVRGDSAAYFCASSPGVGTEAFFGQGTRLTVV.